Described below is a single T cell receptor beta chain sequence and its context. The antigen is not known. The CDR3 runs 14 residues. Germline-derived CDR1 and CDR2 are SGHTA and FQGNSA. With 1 base removed from V and 6 bases from J, the gap between germline ends came to 13 bases. This sample is drawn from a study of Ad26.COV2.S vaccination and SARS-CoV-2 variants. For the study at large: In the study, Ad26.COV2.S was injected intramuscularly once, or twice 56 days apart.

The repertoire was sequenced with immunoSEQ multiplex PCR; TCRdb's copy has only in-frame clones and lacks some. Counted here are roughly 240,000 clones, roughly 90% occurring once; the ten biggest clones make up roughly 10%. Findings and caveats of the study: Considerable breadth of spike-specific CD8+ and CD4+ T cell responses has reportedly been documented following vaccination.

Sample treatment: 15 to 20 received Ad26.COV2.S at low or high dose, single or two shots; 5 received placebo; per-sample allocation not given. Vaccine and placebo recipients were sampled on day 63 after the first injection. A Boston adult aged 18-55 years was the donor. This sequence joins TRBV7-2 and TRBJ2-7; no clear D gene. The specimen comprised peripheral blood, sampled in a trial of Ad26.COV2.S vaccine versus placebo. The TCR comes from a person between 18 and 60 years old who received the Ad26.COV2.S COVID-19 vaccine or a placebo. The CDR3 loop reads CASSLDRWRGEQYF. The CDR3 region has the DNA TGTGCCAGCAGCTTAGACCGGTGGCGAGGCGAGCAGTACTTC.